These 18 T cell receptor beta chains came from one sample sequenced in a study of CXCR3-negative and CXCR3-positive naive CD8 T cells. The TRB libraries of cDNA were built by UMI-labeled 5' RACE. From its re-call of the 5' RACE reads, TCRdb lists each CDR3 protein once, without DNA. There are several thousand distinct CDR3 sequences in the sample, with 1.5% to 2% held by the top ten. Sequenced sample: naive CXCR3- CD8+ T cells from blood. The subset here: CD45RO-CCR7+CD27+CD95- naive CD8+ T cells lacking CXCR3 (TNR3-). These receptors came from a human donor in good health. Some clones in this sample may be carry-over from other donors' samples.

Its frequency marks this clonotype as medium-sized. This rearrangement joins TRBV29-1 to TRBJ1-1; TCRdb outputs TRBD1, but without DNA this stays unchecked. The CDR3 is 15 residues long. The germline CDR1 and CDR2 sequences are SQVTM and ANQGSEA. CDR3 amino acids: CSSTDRDRGITEAFF.

This clonotype counts as medium-sized by frequency. The chain links TRBV29-1 to TRBJ1-2; the TCRdb D gene call, TRBD1, has no DNA to confirm it. The CDR3 contains 16 residues. Germline V gene lookup returns CDR1 SQVTM and CDR2 ANQGSEA. The CDR3 is CSVEDERQHIPYGYTF.

V is TRBV13 and J is TRBJ1-1; TCRdb outputs TRBD1, but without DNA this stays unchecked. CDR3 length equals 15 residues. Germline-derived CDR1 and CDR2 are PRHDT and FYEKMQ (reference sequence). CDR3: CASSLSSGEYTEAFF.

This clonotype is deemed medium-sized by its frequency. The rearrangement joins TRBV7-8 to TRBJ2-3. The CDR3 sequence is 12 residues long. CDR1 SGHVS and CDR2 FQNEAQ come from the germline V gene. The CDR3: CASSPRTDTQYF.

The rearrangement uses TRBV13 and TRBJ2-3; TCRdb's D call, TRBD1, is unchecked because there is no DNA. Germline-derived CDR1 and CDR2 are PRHDT and FYEKMQ (reference sequence). This CDR3 spans 18 amino acids. CDR3 loop: CASSLGDPENPTLNTQYF.

By frequency, this clonotype registers medium-sized. V gene TRBV3-1 combines with J gene TRBJ2-5; absent DNA, TCRdb's TRBD2 call cannot be checked. This CDR3 is built from 15 residues. Germline V gene data show CDR1 as LGHDT and CDR2 as YNNKEL (reference sequence). The CDR3: CASSQDPAERETQYF.

By frequency, this clonotype is medium-sized. The CDR3 reads CASSPSGIEKLFF. The chain has TRBV7-2 and TRBJ1-4. The CDR3 spans 13 residues. Germline V gene data show CDR1 as SGHTA and CDR2 as FQGNSA.

In terms of frequency, this clonotype is medium-sized (0.01 to 0.1%). The chain is built from TRBV20-1 and TRBJ1-1; TCRdb picks TRBD1, but there is no DNA to check that call. Germline CDR1 DFQATT, CDR2 SNEGSKA (reference sequence). CDR3 length equals 14 residues. The CDR3 spells CSAPGTEMNTEAFF.

By frequency, this clonotype registers medium-sized. This chain joins TRBV29-1 and TRBJ2-5; TCRdb indicates TRBD1, and absent DNA this call remains unverified. The CDR3 extends over 15 amino acids. Germline V gene lookup returns CDR1 SQVTM and CDR2 ANQGSEA. The CDR3 region is CSAGDAGQREETQYF. Filled out from reference TRBV29-1 and TRBJ2-5, the complete variable domain reads SAVISQKPSRDICQRGTSLTIQCQVDSQVTMMFWYRQQPGQSLTLIATANQGSEATYESGFVIDKFPISRPNLTFSTLTVSNMSPEDSSIYLCSAGDAGQREETQYFGPGTRLLVL.

Here the CDR3 reads CSVPKTSGGFYNEQFF. This chain uses TRBV29-1 with TRBJ2-1; TCRdb's D call, TRBD2, is unchecked because there is no DNA. Germline CDR1 is SQVTM and CDR2 is ANQGSEA. The CDR3 extends over 16 amino acids.

By frequency, this clonotype registers medium-sized. This chain connects TRBV29-1 to TRBJ2-7; as DNA is missing, the TRBD1 call by TCRdb cannot be tested. The CDR3 loop spans 12 amino acids. CDR1 is SQVTM and CDR2 is ANQGSEA in the germline V gene. CDR3 sequence reads: CSVEEGQYEQYF.

The chain uses TRBV29-1 and TRBJ2-3; TCRdb calls TRBD2, which cannot be checked without DNA. Germline V gives CDR1 SQVTM, CDR2 ANQGSEA. This CDR3 region has 13 residues. The chain's CDR3 is CSVRTRGTDTQYF.

This clonotype counts as large by frequency. The J gene is TRBJ1-5, the V gene TRBV20-1; TCRdb names TRBD1, which stays unverified in the absence of DNA. The germline gives CDR1 DFQATT, CDR2 SNEGSKA (reference sequence). This CDR3 is 14 amino acids long. This CDR3 is CSAEDRDSNQPQHF.

The rearrangement links TRBV2 to TRBJ2-7; lacking DNA, the TRBD1 call made by TCRdb goes unchecked. Germline CDR1 SNHLY, CDR2 FYNNEI. The CDR3 is 14 residues long. The CDR3 is CASSEMGRANEQYF.

The J gene is TRBJ2-1, the V gene TRBV5-1. CDR3 size: 15 residues. CDR1 is SGHRS, CDR2 YFSETQ, per germline. This CDR3 reads CASSSDRTPYNEQFF. Full variable domain (outside the CDR3, taken from reference TRBV5-1 and TRBJ2-1): KAGVTQTPRYLIKTRGQQVTLSCSPISGHRSVSWYQQTPGQGLQFLFEYFSETQRNKGNFPGRFSGRQFSNSRSEMNVSTLELGDSALYLCASSSDRTPYNEQFFGPGTRLTVL.

Its frequency marks this clonotype as medium-sized. The J gene is TRBJ1-2, the V gene TRBV14; with no DNA, the TCRdb D assignment of TRBD1 cannot be verified. This CDR3 contains 15 residues. The germline V gene has CDR1 SGHDN and CDR2 FVKESK. The CDR3 is CASSLQDTSDYGYTF. The full variable domain, in which reference TRBV14 and TRBJ1-2 provide the parts outside the CDR3, is EAGVTQFPSHSVIEKGQTVTLRCDPISGHDNLYWYRRVMGKEIKFLLHFVKESKQDESGMPNNRFLAERTGGTYSTLKVQPAELEDSGVYFCASSLQDTSDYGYTFGSGTRLTVV.

The chain employs TRBV4-1 and TRBJ2-1; the D gene TCRdb calls, TRBD1, cannot be checked with no DNA. Germline V gene sequence: CDR1 MGHRA, CDR2 YSYEKL. The CDR3 is 14 residues long. This CDR3 reads CASKAGVSYNEQFF.

The chain links TRBV23-1 to TRBJ1-1. TRBV23-1 is filed as an ORF, its function uncertain. The CDR3 is 13 amino acids. The CDR3 reads CASSQSSGDEAFF.